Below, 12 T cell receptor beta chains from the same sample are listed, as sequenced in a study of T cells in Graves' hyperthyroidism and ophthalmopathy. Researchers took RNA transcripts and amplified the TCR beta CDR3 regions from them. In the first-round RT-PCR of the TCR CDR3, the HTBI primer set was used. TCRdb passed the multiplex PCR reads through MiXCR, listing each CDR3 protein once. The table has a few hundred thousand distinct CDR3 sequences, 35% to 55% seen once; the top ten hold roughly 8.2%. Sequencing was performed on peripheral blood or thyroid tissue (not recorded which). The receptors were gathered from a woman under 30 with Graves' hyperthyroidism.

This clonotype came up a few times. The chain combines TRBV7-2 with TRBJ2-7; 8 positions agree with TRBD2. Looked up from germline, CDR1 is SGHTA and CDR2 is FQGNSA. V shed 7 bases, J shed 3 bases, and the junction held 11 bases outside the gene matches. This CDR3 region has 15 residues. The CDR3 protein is CASTPGGLVLYEQYF. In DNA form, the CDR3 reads TGTGCCAGCACCCCCGGGGGACTAGTCCTCTACGAGCAGTACTTC.

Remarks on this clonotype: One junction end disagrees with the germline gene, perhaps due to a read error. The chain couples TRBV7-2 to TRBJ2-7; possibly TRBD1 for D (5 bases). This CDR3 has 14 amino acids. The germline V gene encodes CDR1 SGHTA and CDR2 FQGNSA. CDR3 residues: CASSPSFREYEQYF. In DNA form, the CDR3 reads TGCGCCAGCAGCCCCTCGTTCAGGGAATACGAGCAGTACTTC.

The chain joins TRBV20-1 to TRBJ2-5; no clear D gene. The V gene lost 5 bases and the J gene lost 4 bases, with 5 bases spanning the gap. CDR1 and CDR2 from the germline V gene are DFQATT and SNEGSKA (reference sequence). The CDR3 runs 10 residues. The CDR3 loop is CSADLETQYF. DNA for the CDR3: TGCAGTGCTGACCTAGAGACCCAGTACTTC.

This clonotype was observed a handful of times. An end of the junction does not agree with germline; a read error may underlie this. This CDR3 reads CSGYQEAQYF. CDR3 coding DNA: TGCAGCGGGTACCAAGAGGCCCAGTACTTC. V gene TRBV19 combines with J gene TRBJ2-5, with a tentative D call TRBD2 (6 bases). The CDR3 consists of 10 residues. CDR1 is LNHDA and CDR2 is SQIVND in the germline V gene (reference sequence).

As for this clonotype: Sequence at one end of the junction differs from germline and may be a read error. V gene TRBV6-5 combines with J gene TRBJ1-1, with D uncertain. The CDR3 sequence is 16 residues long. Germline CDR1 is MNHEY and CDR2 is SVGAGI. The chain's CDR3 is CAISYSGTQGSTEAFF. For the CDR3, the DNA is TGTGCCATCAGTTACAGCGGCACCCAAGGGAGCACTGAAGCTTTCTTT.

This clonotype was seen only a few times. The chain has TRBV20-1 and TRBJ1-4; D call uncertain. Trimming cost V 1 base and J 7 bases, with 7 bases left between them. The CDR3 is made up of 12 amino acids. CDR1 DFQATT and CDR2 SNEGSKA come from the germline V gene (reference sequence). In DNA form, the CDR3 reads TGCAGTGCTAGAGGACGTTTTGAAAAACTGTTTTTT. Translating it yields CSARGRFEKLFF.

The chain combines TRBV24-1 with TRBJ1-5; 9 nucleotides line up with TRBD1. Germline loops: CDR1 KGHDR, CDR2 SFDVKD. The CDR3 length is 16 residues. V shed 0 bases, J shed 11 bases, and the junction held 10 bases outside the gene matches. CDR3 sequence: CATSDLSGQGLETQHF. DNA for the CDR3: TGTGCCACCAGTGATTTGTCGGGACAGGGATTAGAGACCCAGCATTTT.

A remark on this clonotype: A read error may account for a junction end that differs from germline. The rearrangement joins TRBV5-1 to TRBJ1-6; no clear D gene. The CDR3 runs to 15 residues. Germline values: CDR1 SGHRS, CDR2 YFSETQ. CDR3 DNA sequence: TGCGCCGGCAGCTTGAGGACGGTCTCCAATTCACCCCTCCACTTT. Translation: CAGSLRTVSNSPLHF. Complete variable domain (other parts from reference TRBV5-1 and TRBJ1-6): KAGVTQTPRYLIKTRGQQVTLSCSPISGHRSVSWYQQTPGQGLQFLFEYFSETQRNKGNFPGRFSGRQFSNSRSEMNVSTLELGDSALYLCAGSLRTVSNSPLHFGNGTRLTVT.

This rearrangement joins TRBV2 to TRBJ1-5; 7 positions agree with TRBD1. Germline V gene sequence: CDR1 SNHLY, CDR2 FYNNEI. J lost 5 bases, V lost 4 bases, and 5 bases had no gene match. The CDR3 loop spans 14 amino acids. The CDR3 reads CASSGSRGDQPQHF. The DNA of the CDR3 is TGTGCCAGCAGTGGATCCAGGGGGGATCAGCCCCAGCATTTT.

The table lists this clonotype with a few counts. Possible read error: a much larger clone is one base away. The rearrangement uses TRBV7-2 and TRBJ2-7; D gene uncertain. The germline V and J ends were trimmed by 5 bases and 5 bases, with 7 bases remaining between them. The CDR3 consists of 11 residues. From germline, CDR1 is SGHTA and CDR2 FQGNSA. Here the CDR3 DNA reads TGTGCCAGCAGCCAAGAAAACGAGCAGTACTTC. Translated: CASSQENEQYF.

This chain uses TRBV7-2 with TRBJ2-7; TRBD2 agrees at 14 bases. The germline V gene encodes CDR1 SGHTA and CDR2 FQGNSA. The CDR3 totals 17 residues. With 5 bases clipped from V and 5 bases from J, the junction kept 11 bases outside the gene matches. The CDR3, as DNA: TGTGCCAGCAGCATCTCCGGGACTAGCGGGAGACCCGACGAGCAGTACTTC. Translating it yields CASSISGTSGRPDEQYF.

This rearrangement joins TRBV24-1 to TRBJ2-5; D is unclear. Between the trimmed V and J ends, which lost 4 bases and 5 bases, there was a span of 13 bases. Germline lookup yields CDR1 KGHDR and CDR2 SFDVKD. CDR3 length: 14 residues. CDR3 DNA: TGTGCCACCAGTGAACCCGGAACGCGGGAGACCCAGTACTTC. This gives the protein CATSEPGTRETQYF.